The 8 T cell receptor beta chains below were found in one sample sequenced in a study of CD8 T cells in ankylosing spondylitis. Study-wide points: Roughly eight highly homologous variants made up a TCR beta motif that seemed to typify ankylosing spondylitis blood.

Antigens for these TCRs are unknown. TCRdb recomputed calls from the 5' RACE reads with MiXCR, one row per CDR3 protein. Among under 550,000 distinct CDR3 sequences listed, roughly a quarter were seen once. Material for sequencing was blood, either unsorted or a sorted T cell fraction (not recorded which). Receptors originate from a male donor with ankylosing spondylitis.

The chain is built from TRBV10-2 and TRBJ1-1, with 8 bases fitting TRBD1. The J segment lost 5 bases and the V segment lost 3 bases, leaving 2 bases of the junction unmatched. This CDR3 is 13 amino acids long. The V gene's germline CDR1 is WSHSY and CDR2 SAAADI. In DNA, the CDR3 is TGCGCCAGCAGTGATACAGGGGGGACTGAAGCTTTCTTT. This codes for CASSDTGGTEAFF.

The sample holds a few counts of this clonotype. The chain couples TRBV7-9 to TRBJ1-1; 7 bases agree with TRBD1. CDR3 length: 12 amino acids. Germline loops: CDR1 SEHNR, CDR2 FQNEAQ (reference sequence). With V trimmed by 7 bases and J by 13 bases, 12 bases remained unmatched. The CDR3 sequence: CASNPDRILGFF. Here the CDR3 DNA reads TGTGCCAGCAACCCGGACAGGATTTTGGGTTTCTTT.

The genes are TRBV20-1 and TRBJ2-1, with D maybe TRBD2 (5 bases). Between the trimmed V and J ends, which lost 5 bases and 0 bases, there was a span of 17 bases. This CDR3 is 16 amino acids long. Germline CDR1 reads DFQATT; CDR2 reads SNEGSKA (reference sequence). The CDR3 loop is CSASRYYGGSYNEQFF. CDR3 nucleotides: TGCAGTGCTTCCAGATATTACGGAGGCTCCTACAATGAGCAGTTCTTC.

The chain employs TRBV4-2 and TRBJ1-3; 10 bases match TRBD1. CDR1 is LGHNA, CDR2 YNFKEQ, per germline. V shed 2 bases and J 2 bases; nucleotides not matched to a gene: 3. This CDR3 contains 16 residues. CDR3 nucleotides: TGTGCCAGCAGCCAAATCGGACAGGGGGCTGGAAACACCATATATTTT. As protein: CASSQIGQGAGNTIYF.

The table lists this clonotype with a few counts. The chain joins TRBV5-1 to TRBJ1-2; a possible D gene is TRBD1 (5 bases). Germline V CDR1 and CDR2: SGHRS, YFSETQ. Deletions cut 4 bases from V and 3 bases from J, with 16 bases between. This CDR3 is 15 amino acids long. CDR3 nucleotide sequence: TGCGCCAGCAGCCCCCGGGACGGAGAATACTATGGCTACACCTTC. Its protein is CASSPRDGEYYGYTF. The full variable domain, its missing parts supplied by reference TRBV5-1 and TRBJ1-2, is KAGVTQTPRYLIKTRGQQVTLSCSPISGHRSVSWYQQTPGQGLQFLFEYFSETQRNKGNFPGRFSGRQFSNSRSEMNVSTLELGDSALYLCASSPRDGEYYGYTFGSGTRLTVV.

The gene calls are TRBV10-1 and TRBJ2-3; 13 nucleotides match TRBD2. The length of the CDR3 is 14 residues. CDR1 is WNHNN and CDR2 is SYGVQD in the germline V gene (reference sequence). V lost 9 bases, J lost 11 bases, and 11 bases stayed unmatched. The chain's CDR3 is CARRLAGGRKGQYF. The DNA of the CDR3 is TGCGCCAGAAGACTAGCGGGAGGCCGGAAGGGGCAGTATTTT.

The CDR3 region has the DNA TGTGCCAGCAGCTTTAGGACTACAGCTCTGGGGGAGACCCAGTACTTC. Residues: CASSFRTTALGETQYF. V is TRBV7-2 and J is TRBJ2-5; possibly TRBD2 for D (6 bases). CDR1 and CDR2 (germline): SGHTA, FQGNSA. The CDR3 has 16 amino acids. The germline V and J ends were trimmed by 3 bases and 5 bases, with 19 bases remaining between them.

This rearrangement joins TRBV24-1 to TRBJ2-5; 9 nucleotides match TRBD1. The J segment lost 5 bases and the V segment lost 3 bases, leaving 3 bases of the junction unmatched. The CDR3 spans 14 residues. In germline, CDR1 is KGHDR, CDR2 SFDVKD. The CDR3 DNA reads TGTGCCACCAGTGATACAGGGGGCGGGGAGACCCAGTACTTC. Translating it yields CATSDTGGGETQYF.